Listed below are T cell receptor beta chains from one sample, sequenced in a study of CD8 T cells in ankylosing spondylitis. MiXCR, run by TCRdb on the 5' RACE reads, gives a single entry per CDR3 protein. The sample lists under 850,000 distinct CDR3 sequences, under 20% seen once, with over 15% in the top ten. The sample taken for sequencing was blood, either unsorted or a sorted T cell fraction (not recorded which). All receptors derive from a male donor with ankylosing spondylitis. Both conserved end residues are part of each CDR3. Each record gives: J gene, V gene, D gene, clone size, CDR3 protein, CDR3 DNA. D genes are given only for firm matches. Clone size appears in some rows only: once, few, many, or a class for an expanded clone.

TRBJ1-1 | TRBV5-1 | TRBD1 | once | CASSIRTGSKNTEAFF | TGCGCCAGCAGCATTCGGACAGGGAGTAAGAACACTGAAGCTTTCTTT
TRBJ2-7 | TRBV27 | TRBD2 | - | CASRGRAWNEQYF | TGTGCCAGCAGAGGGAGGGCCTGGAACGAGCAGTACTTC
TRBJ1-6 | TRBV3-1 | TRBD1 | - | CASSRSGQGNSPLHF | TGTGCCAGCAGCCGATCAGGACAGGGGAATTCACCCCTCCACTTT
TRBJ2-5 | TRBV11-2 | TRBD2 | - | CASSLVVSGGMETQYF | TGTGCCAGCAGCTTAGTAGTTAGCGGGGGGATGGAGACCCAGTACTTC
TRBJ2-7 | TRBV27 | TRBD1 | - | CASSSTLGTGPIYEQYF | TGTGCCAGCAGTTCCACCCTCGGGACAGGGCCGATCTACGAGCAGTACTTC
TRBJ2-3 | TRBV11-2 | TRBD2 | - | CASSSRLAGGLTDTQYF | TGTGCCAGCAGCTCCCGACTAGCGGGAGGACTCACAGATACGCAGTATTTT
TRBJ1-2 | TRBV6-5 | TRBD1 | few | CASRKTGDGYTF | TGTGCCAGCAGGAAGACAGGGGATGGCTACACCTTC
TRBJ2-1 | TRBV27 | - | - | CASSFSGRRYNEQFF | TGTGCCAGCAGTTTTTCCGGGAGACGTTACAATGAGCAGTTCTTC
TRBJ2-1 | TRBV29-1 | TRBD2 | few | CSVEGHSGAGNEQFF | TGCAGCGTTGAAGGCCATAGCGGGGCGGGAAATGAGCAGTTCTTC
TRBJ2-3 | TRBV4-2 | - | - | CASSQVKAGRHTDTQYF | TGTGCCAGCAGCCAAGTTAAAGCGGGCCGGCACACAGATACGCAGTATTTT
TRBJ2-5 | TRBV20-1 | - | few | CSAKKGETQYF | TGCAGTGCTAAAAAGGGGGAGACCCAGTACTTC
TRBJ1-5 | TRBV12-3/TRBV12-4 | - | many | CASSWSEAQPQHF | TGTGCCAGCAGTTGGTCAGAGGCTCAGCCCCAGCATTTT
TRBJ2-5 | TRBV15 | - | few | CATSRPRKDRTETQYF | TGTGCCACCAGCAGGCCCCGAAAGGACCGAACGGAGACCCAGTACTTC
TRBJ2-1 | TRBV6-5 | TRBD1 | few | CASSYEGQGLNEQFF | TGTGCCAGCAGTTACGAGGGACAGGGACTCAATGAGCAGTTCTTC
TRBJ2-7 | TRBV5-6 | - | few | CASSLLGENTYEQYF | TGTGCCAGCAGCTTGCTGGGGGAAAATACCTACGAGCAGTACTTC
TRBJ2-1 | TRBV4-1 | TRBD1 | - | CASSQAGQGAYNEQFF | TGCGCCAGCAGCCAAGCGGGACAGGGGGCTTACAATGAGCAGTTCTTC
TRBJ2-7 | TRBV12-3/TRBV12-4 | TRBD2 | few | CASSLVAGVSEQYF | TGTGCCAGCAGTTTAGTAGCGGGAGTCTCCGAGCAGTACTTC
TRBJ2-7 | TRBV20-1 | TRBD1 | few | CSAEEGASQYF | TGCAGTGCTGAAGAGGGGGCGTCTCAGTACTTC
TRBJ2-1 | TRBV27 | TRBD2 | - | CASSPLASGRFYNEQFF | TGTGCCAGCAGTCCCCTTGCTAGCGGGAGGTTCTACAATGAGCAGTTCTTC
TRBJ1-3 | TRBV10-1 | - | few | CASSGTVISGNTIYF | TGCGCCAGCAGTGGGACAGTGATCTCTGGAAACACCATATATTTT
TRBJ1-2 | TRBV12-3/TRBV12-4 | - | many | CASSAGPYGYTF | TGTGCCAGCAGCGCGGGCCCTTATGGCTACACCTTC
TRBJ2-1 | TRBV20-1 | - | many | CSASAANRPLVNEQFF | TGCAGTGCTAGTGCCGCCAACAGGCCCCTTGTAAATGAGCAGTTCTTC
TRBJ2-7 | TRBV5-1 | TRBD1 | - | CASSLKGTGEGEQYF | TGCGCCAGCAGCTTGAAGGGGACAGGGGAAGGCGAGCAGTACTTC
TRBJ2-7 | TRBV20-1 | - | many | CSARAGARVYEQYF | TGCAGTGCTAGGGCGGGGGCGCGCGTCTACGAGCAGTACTTC
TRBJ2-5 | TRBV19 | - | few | CASSAGGTGIGETQYF | TGTGCCAGTAGTGCGGGAGGGACAGGGATTGGAGAGACCCAGTACTTC
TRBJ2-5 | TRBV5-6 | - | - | CASSLEWKETQYF | TGTGCCAGCAGCTTGGAATGGAAAGAGACCCAGTACTTC
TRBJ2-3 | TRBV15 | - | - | CATSRGGGGITDTQYF | TGTGCCACCAGCAGAGGAGGGGGAGGGATCACAGATACGCAGTATTTT
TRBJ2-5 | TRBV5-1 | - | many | CASSLGQQETQYF | TGTGCCAGCAGTTTAGGACAGCAAGAGACCCAGTACTTC
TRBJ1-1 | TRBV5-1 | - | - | CASSLGAQPGGNTEAFF | TGCGCCAGCAGCTTGGGTGCCCAACCCGGGGGGAACACTGAAGCTTTCTTT
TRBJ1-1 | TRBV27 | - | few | CASSPFGKAIYTEAFF | TGTGCCAGCAGCCCCTTCGGGAAGGCAATTTACACTGAAGCTTTCTTT
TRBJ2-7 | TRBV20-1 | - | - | CSALGPYEQYF | TGCAGTGCTTTGGGACCATACGAGCAGTACTTC
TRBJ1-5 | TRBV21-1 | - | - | CASSKGEGQGDNHSNQPQHF | TGTGCCAGCAGCAAGGGTGAGGGACAGGGGGATAACCATAGCAATCAGCCCCAGCATTTT
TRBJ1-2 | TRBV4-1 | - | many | CASSQVVRILSGYTF | TGCGCCAGCAGCCAAGTGGTCAGGATCCTCTCCGGCTACACCTTC